Shown below are 25 T cell receptor beta chains from a single sample sequenced in a study of OX40 agonist ivuxolimab in advanced cancers. The protocol was immunoSEQ multiplex PCR, while the TCRdb copy is restricted to in-frame clones and leaves out a portion. Found here are some 46,000 clones, roughly 90% of them singletons; the top ten hold over 9.5%. Sequencing used CD4+ or CD8+ T cells sorted from blood, obtained in a trial of the OX40 agonist ivuxolimab. These receptors all come from an adult with an advanced solid tumor such as melanoma, head and neck, liver or kidney cancer.

This rearrangement joins TRBV19 to TRBJ1-4; D gene unclear. Germline assignment: CDR1 LNHDA and CDR2 SQIVND (reference sequence). This CDR3 is built from 12 residues. V lost 5 bases and J 5 bases, leaving 6 bases between the germline ends. CDR3 DNA sequence: TGTGCCAGTAGTGGCTCGAATGAAAAACTGTTTTTT. This translates into CASSGSNEKLFF.

This chain uses TRBV25-1 with TRBJ2-7; no reliable D call. Germline assignment: CDR1 MGHDK and CDR2 SYGVNS. The CDR3 consists of 14 residues. V was trimmed by 3 bases and J by 0 bases, leaving 9 bases between them. The CDR3 nucleotides read TGTGCCAGCAGTGACTTCAAACGCTCCTACGAGCAGTACTTC. It is translated as CASSDFKRSYEQYF.

The chain joins TRBV7-2 to TRBJ2-7; 7 nucleotides agree with TRBD1. Unmatched junction bases numbered 9, after V lost 7 bases and J lost 3 bases. CDR3 length equals 14 residues. Germline V lookup: CDR1 SGHTA, CDR2 FQGNSA. The CDR3 protein is CASTSEQGFYEQYF. The CDR3 bases are TGTGCCAGCACCTCGGAACAGGGGTTCTACGAGCAGTACTTC.

This chain uses TRBV4-1 with TRBJ2-7, with 7 bases matching TRBD2. Germline V gene lookup returns CDR1 MGHRA and CDR2 YSYEKL. The CDR3 loop spans 15 amino acids. The V and J ends lost 3 bases and 2 bases, in that order; junction bases with no gene match: 7. The CDR3 nucleotides read TGCGCCAGCAGCCAGGGGGGGGTTGGGGCCTACGAGCAGTACTTC. This translates into CASSQGGVGAYEQYF.

Concerning this clone: The sample holds other DNA sequences that translate to the same CDR3. The gene calls are TRBV6-5 and TRBJ2-1; 8 bases agree with TRBD1. This CDR3 spans 13 amino acids. Germline CDR1 is MNHEY and CDR2 is SVGAGI. The J segment lost 7 bases and the V segment lost 5 bases, leaving 4 bases of the junction unmatched. CDR3 loop: CASSLTGVNEQFF. DNA of the CDR3: TGTGCCAGCAGTCTGACAGGGGTAAATGAGCAGTTCTTC.

In its sample, this clone was seen a few times. The gene calls are TRBV7-3 and TRBJ1-1; 7 positions match TRBD1. The V gene's germline CDR1 is SGHTA and CDR2 FQGTGA. This CDR3 is 16 amino acids long. The V and J ends lost 0 bases and 2 bases, in that order; junction bases with no gene match: 6. In nucleotides, the CDR3 is TGTGCCAGCAGCTTAACTCCCTGGGACAGAAACACTGAAGCTTTCTTT. Residues: CASSLTPWDRNTEAFF.

This chain connects TRBV25-1 to TRBJ2-7; D might be TRBD1 or TRBD2, each matching 5 bases. Germline values: CDR1 MGHDK, CDR2 SYGVNS. This CDR3 region has 14 residues. The ends were cut back, 1 base at V and 3 bases at J, with 10 bases in the middle. CDR3 nucleotide sequence: TGTGCCAGCAGTGAATCTGGGGACGTCTACGAGCAGTACTTC. Its protein product is CASSESGDVYEQYF.

This sequence joins TRBV30 and TRBJ2-1; weak D call: TRBD1 (5 bases). The germline CDR1 and CDR2 sequences are GTSNPN and SVGIG (reference sequence). This CDR3 is 12 amino acids long. Trimming took off 4 bases at V and 7 bases at J, with 11 bases between the two ends. The CDR3 here is CAWMGLGNEQFF. The CDR3 bases are TGTGCCTGGATGGGGCTCGGGAATGAGCAGTTCTTC.

This clone was recorded a few times. The CDR3 DNA sequence: TGTGCCAGCAGCGCGGGACTTAGGCCGTTCTTC. Protein: CASSAGLRPFF. The rearrangement joins TRBV7-6 to TRBJ2-1, with D perhaps TRBD2 (6 bases). The length of the CDR3 is 11 residues. Germline lookup yields CDR1 SGHVS and CDR2 FNYEAQ. V lost 5 bases, J lost 15 bases, and 14 bases lay in between.

The chain combines TRBV10-3 with TRBJ2-7; D is perhaps TRBD1 (6 bases). V shed 0 bases and J shed 3 bases, with 15 bases lying between them. The CDR3 has 16 amino acids. The germline gives CDR1 ENHRY, CDR2 SYGVKD. CDR3 region: CAISESPGEPIYEQYF. The CDR3 region has the DNA TGTGCCATCAGTGAGTCGCCAGGGGAACCCATCTACGAGCAGTACTTC.

The gene calls are TRBV10-3 and TRBJ1-6; D possibly corresponds to TRBD1 (5 bases). This CDR3 spans 14 amino acids. Between the trimmed V and J ends, which lost 7 bases and 7 bases, there was a span of 14 bases. Germline CDR1 reads ENHRY; CDR2 reads SYGVKD. The CDR3 sequence is CAITPGRFNSPLHF. CDR3 in DNA: TGTGCCATCACTCCGGGACGGTTCAATTCACCCCTCCACTTT.

This chain uses TRBV4-2 with TRBJ2-1; no clear D gene. Germline CDR1 reads LGHNA; CDR2 reads YNFKEQ. This CDR3 is 12 amino acids long. Trimming stripped 0 bases from V and 8 bases from J, with 5 bases between. CDR3 bases: TGTGCCAGCAGCCAAGATGGGCATGAGCAGTTCTTC. It codes for CASSQDGHEQFF.

To note about this clone: An end of the junction differs from the germline gene, which may be a read error. The chain links TRBV28 to TRBJ2-1; a possible D gene is TRBD1 (6 bases). This CDR3 has 13 residues. From germline, CDR1 is MDHEN and CDR2 SYDVKM. The CDR3 sequence: CASSWNRDKEQFF. CDR3 in DNA: TGTGCCAGCAGTTGGAACCGGGACAAGGAGCAGTTCTTC. The full variable domain, rest sourced from reference TRBV28 and TRBJ2-1, is DVKVTQSSRYLVKRTGEKVFLECVQDMDHENMFWYRQDPGLGLRLIYFSYDVKMKEKGDIPEGYSVSREKKERFSLILESASTNQTSMYLCASSWNRDKEQFFGPGTRLTVL.

The CDR3 spells CASSFSASTSGTQWEQFF. Here the CDR3 DNA reads TGTGCCAGCAGCTTTTCGGCCTCGACTAGCGGGACTCAATGGGAGCAGTTCTTC. V usage is TRBV7-3 and J usage is TRBJ2-1; 11 nucleotides align to TRBD2. There are 18 residues in the CDR3. Trimming removed 3 bases from V and 10 bases from J; junction bases left unmatched: 17. Per the germline V gene, CDR1 is SGHTA and CDR2 is FQGTGA.

V and J are TRBV27 and TRBJ1-1; D is ambiguous. With 6 bases removed from V and 1 base from J, the gap between germline ends came to 9 bases. The CDR3 runs 13 residues. Germline CDR1 is MNHEY and CDR2 is SMNVEV (reference sequence). CDR3 region: CASSPIGNTEAFF. For the CDR3, the DNA is TGTGCCAGCAGCCCCATAGGGAACACTGAAGCTTTCTTT.

This clone is medium-sized (0.01 to 0.1%) in the sample. The same CDR3 can be traced to other DNA sequences in this sample. The chain recombines TRBV10-3 with TRBJ1-2, with D uncertain. V shed 0 bases and J shed 2 bases, with 7 bases lying between them. CDR1 and CDR2 from the germline V gene are ENHRY and SYGVKD. The CDR3 has 14 residues. In DNA form, the CDR3 reads TGTGCCATCAGTGAGTCACCGAAGAACTATGGCTACACCTTC. Encoded protein: CAISESPKNYGYTF.

The V gene is TRBV18, the J gene TRBJ1-2, with 9 positions matching TRBD1. CDR3 length: 16 residues. V was clipped by 5 bases and J by 6 bases; unmatched bases: 13. Germline CDR1 is KGHSH and CDR2 is LQKENI. The CDR3 here is CASSNPATDRGDGYTF. The DNA for the CDR3 is TGTGCCAGCTCAAACCCCGCAACCGACAGGGGGGATGGCTACACCTTC.

The chain joins TRBV19 to TRBJ1-1; TRBD1 matches at 8 bases. Germline assignment: CDR1 LNHDA and CDR2 SQIVND (reference sequence). This CDR3 comprises 12 residues. V shed 10 bases and J 3 bases; nucleotides not matched to a gene: 4. The DNA of the CDR3 is TGTGCCACCGGACAGGGTTACACTGAAGCTTTCTTT. Translating gives CATGQGYTEAFF.

This clone was detected only a few times. The J gene is TRBJ2-5, the V gene TRBV7-6, with D uncertain. CDR1 and CDR2 from the germline V gene are SGHVS and FNYEAQ. The CDR3 is 12 residues long. The V end was cut by 1 base, the J end by 0 bases, with 0 bases between. The CDR3 nucleotides are TGTGCCAGCAGCTTAGACCAAGAGACCCAGTACTTC. Its protein is CASSLDQETQYF.

The CDR3 nucleotides read TGCGCCAGCACGCCAGAATTAGACCAAGAGACCCAGTACTTC. Translated, it gives CASTPELDQETQYF. This rearrangement joins TRBV4-1 to TRBJ2-5, with D unclear. Germline values: CDR1 MGHRA, CDR2 YSYEKL. The CDR3 contains 14 residues. V lost 7 bases to trimming and J lost 0 bases, with 12 bases between them.

This chain uses TRBV11-2 with TRBJ1-1; D not certain. The ends were cut back, 4 bases at V and 1 base at J, with 13 bases in the middle. This CDR3 is 15 amino acids long. Germline lookup yields CDR1 SGHAT and CDR2 FQNNGV. The CDR3 DNA reads TGTGCCAGCAGCTCCGGGTGGCAGACGAACACTGAAGCTTTCTTT. The encoded protein is CASSSGWQTNTEAFF.

The V and J genes are TRBV4-3 and TRBJ2-7, with D maybe TRBD1 (7 bases). The CDR3 length is 15 residues. V was clipped by 5 bases and J by 4 bases, with 18 bases between them. Germline V CDR1 and CDR2: LGHNA, YSLEER. The CDR3 here is CASSSAEGAAYEQYF. The CDR3 DNA follows: TGCGCCAGCAGCAGTGCGGAGGGGGCAGCGTACGAGCAGTACTTC.

The V gene is TRBV7-6, the J gene TRBJ2-1; D not certain. Germline V gene data show CDR1 as SGHVS and CDR2 as FNYEAQ. V lost 5 bases and J lost 6, with 17 bases in between. The CDR3 is 15 residues long. The CDR3 sequence: CASSPKPGYLNEQFF. The CDR3 DNA reads as TGTGCCAGCAGCCCAAAGCCGGGTTACCTCAATGAGCAGTTCTTC. Variable domain in full (rest from reference TRBV7-6 and TRBJ2-1): GAGVSQSPRYKVTKRGQDVALRCDPISGHVSLYWYRQALGQGPEFLTYFNYEAQQDKSGLPNDRFSAERPEGSISTLTIQRTEQRDSAMYRCASSPKPGYLNEQFFGPGTRLTVL.

The gene calls are TRBV13 and TRBJ2-3, with unresolved D. Germline V lookup: CDR1 PRHDT, CDR2 FYEKMQ (reference sequence). V lost 5 bases and J lost 0, with 12 bases in between. The CDR3 runs 15 residues. This chain's CDR3 is CASSHLGFSTDTQYF. In DNA, the CDR3 is TGTGCCAGCAGCCACTTGGGCTTTAGCACAGATACGCAGTATTTT.

The gene calls are TRBV14 and TRBJ2-7; 8 bases are a match to TRBD1. J was trimmed by 6 bases and V by 6 bases; bases with no gene match: 4. The CDR3 has 12 residues. Germline CDR1 SGHDN, CDR2 FVKESK. DNA for the CDR3: TGTGCCAGCAGACCCACAGGGGGCGAGCAGTACTTC. Protein sequence: CASRPTGGEQYF.